The present TCR beta chain was sequenced within a study of T cells in Graves' hyperthyroidism and ophthalmopathy. This clonotype was seen many times. Antigen: not known. General observations from the study: In blood, most of the thyroid clonotypes expanded above 0.001 were also present.

What was amplified from RNA transcripts were TCR beta CDR3 regions. HTBI primers were the set used in a first-round RT-PCR of the TCR CDR3. TCRdb re-called the multiplex PCR reads through MiXCR, storing one row per CDR3 protein. This table has about 570,000 distinct CDR3 sequences, 14% appearing once. Sequencing was performed on blood. The sequence was obtained from a woman aged 40 to 49 with Graves' hyperthyroidism.

The CDR3 protein is CASSVRELYNEQFF. The CDR3 DNA sequence: TGTGCCAGCAGTGTGCGGGAGCTCTACAATGAGCAGTTCTTC. This rearrangement joins TRBV6-1 to TRBJ2-1; 7 nucleotides align to TRBD2. The CDR3 has 14 amino acids. Germline V gene lookup returns CDR1 MNHNS and CDR2 SASEGT. Trimming at V came to 4 bases and at J to 3 bases, leaving 3 bases not matched to a gene.